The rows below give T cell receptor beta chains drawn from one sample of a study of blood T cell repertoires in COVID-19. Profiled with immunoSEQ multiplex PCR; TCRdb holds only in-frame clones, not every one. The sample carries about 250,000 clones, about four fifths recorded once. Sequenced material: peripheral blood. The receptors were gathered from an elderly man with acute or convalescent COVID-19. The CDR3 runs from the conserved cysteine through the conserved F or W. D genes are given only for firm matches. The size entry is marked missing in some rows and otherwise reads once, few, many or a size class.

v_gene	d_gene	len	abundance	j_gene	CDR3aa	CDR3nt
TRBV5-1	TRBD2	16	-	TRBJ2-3	CASSLDGGGAADTQYF	TGCGCCAGCAGCTTGGATGGCGGGGGGGCTGCAGATACGCAGTATTTT
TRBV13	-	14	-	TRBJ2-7	CASSAGQSSYEQYF	TGTGCCAGCAGCGCAGGACAGAGCTCCTACGAGCAGTACTTC
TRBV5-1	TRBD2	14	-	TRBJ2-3	CASSLREAGDTQYF	TGCGCCAGCAGCTTGCGGGAGGCTGGAGATACGCAGTATTTT
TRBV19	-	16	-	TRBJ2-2	CASRPLRGPVAGELFF	TGTGCCAGTAGGCCCCTGAGAGGGCCTGTGGCCGGGGAGCTGTTTTTT
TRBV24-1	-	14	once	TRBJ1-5	CATRGGKGNQPQHF	TGTGCCACCCGAGGTGGCAAAGGCAATCAGCCCCAGCATTTT
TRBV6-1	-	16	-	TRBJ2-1	CASSVRSGSSYNEQFF	TGTGCCAGCAGTGTGCGTAGCGGTAGCTCCTACAATGAGCAGTTCTTC
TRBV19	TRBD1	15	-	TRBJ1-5	CASSPRQGSNQPQHF	TGTGCCAGTAGTCCCAGACAGGGTTCCAACCAGCCCCAGCATTTT
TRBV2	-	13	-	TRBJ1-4	CASSGQPSGKLFF	TGTGCCAGCAGTGGACAGCCGTCTGGAAAACTGTTTTTT
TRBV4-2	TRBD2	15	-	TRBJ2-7	CASSQGGGSGYEQYF	TGTGCCAGCAGCCAAGGTGGCGGGAGCGGGTACGAGCAGTACTTC
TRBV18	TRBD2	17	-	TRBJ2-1	CASSPIAGVGVNNEQFF	TGTGCCAGCTCACCAATAGCGGGAGTAGGGGTTAACAATGAGCAGTTCTTC
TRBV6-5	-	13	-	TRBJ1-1	CASRSTGGNRAFF	TGTGCCAGCAGGTCCACAGGAGGGAACCGAGCTTTCTTT
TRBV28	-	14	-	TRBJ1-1	CASSQPAANTEAFF	TGTGCCAGCAGCCAACCGGCGGCGAACACTGAAGCTTTCTTT
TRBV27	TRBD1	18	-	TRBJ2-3	CASSLLGWGQGASDTQYF	TGTGCCAGCAGTTTATTAGGTTGGGGACAGGGGGCCTCAGATACGCAGTATTTT
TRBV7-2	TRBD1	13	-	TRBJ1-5	CASSTGAGQPQHF	TGTGCCAGCAGTACAGGGGCGGGGCAGCCCCAGCATTTT
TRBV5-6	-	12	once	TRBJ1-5	CASSSRDQPQHF	TGTGCCAGCAGCTCAAGAGATCAGCCCCAGCATTTT
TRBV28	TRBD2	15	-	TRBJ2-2	CASSSASGASRELFF	TGTGCCAGCAGTTCCGCTAGCGGGGCCTCGCGGGAGCTGTTTTTT
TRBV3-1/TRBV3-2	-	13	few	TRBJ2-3	CASSGRGTDTQYF	TGTGCCAGCAGCGGGCGGGGCACAGATACGCAGTATTTT
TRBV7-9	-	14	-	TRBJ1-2	CASSLVESGLGYTF	TGTGCCAGCAGCTTAGTTGAATCTGGGCTTGGCTACACCTTC
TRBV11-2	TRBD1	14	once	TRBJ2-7	CASRENRGSYEQYF	TGTGCCAGCAGAGAAAACAGGGGCTCCTACGAGCAGTACTTC
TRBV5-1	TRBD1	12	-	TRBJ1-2	CASSLGQDGYTF	TGCGCCAGCAGCTTAGGACAGGACGGCTACACCTTC
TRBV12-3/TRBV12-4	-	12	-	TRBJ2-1	CASSLIDNEQFF	TGTGCCAGCAGTCTTATCGACAATGAGCAGTTCTTC
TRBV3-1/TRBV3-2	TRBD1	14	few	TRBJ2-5	CASGGQGGRETQYF	TGTGCCAGCGGGGGACAGGGGGGAAGGGAGACCCAGTACTTC
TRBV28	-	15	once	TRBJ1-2	CATMTTGLANYGYTF	TGTGCCACCATGACCACAGGATTAGCTAACTATGGCTACACCTTC
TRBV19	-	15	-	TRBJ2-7	CASSIGGVGSYEQYF	TGTGCCAGTAGCATAGGCGGGGTGGGGTCCTACGAGCAGTACTTC
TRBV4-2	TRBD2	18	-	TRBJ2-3	CASSQDIGGGLAGGSQYF	TGTGCCAGCAGCCAAGATATTGGGGGTGGGCTAGCGGGAGGTTCGCAGTATTTT
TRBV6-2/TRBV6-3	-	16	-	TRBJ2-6	CASSSSQGIGANVLTF	TGTGCCAGCAGCTCCAGTCAGGGTATCGGGGCCAACGTCCTGACTTTC
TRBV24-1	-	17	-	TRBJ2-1	CATSDPSRGTPYNEQFF	TGTGCCACCAGTGACCCTAGCCGGGGTACACCCTACAATGAGCAGTTCTTC
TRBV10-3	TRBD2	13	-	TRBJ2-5	CAIRLAGKETQYF	TGTGCCATCAGGTTAGCGGGGAAAGAGACCCAGTACTTC
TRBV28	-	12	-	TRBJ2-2	CASSSQTGELFF	TGTGCCAGCAGTTCCCAAACCGGGGAGCTGTTTTTT